Described below is a single T cell receptor beta chain sequence and its context. This entry belongs to a study of brain T cells in children with intractable seizures. Per germline, CDR1 MNHEY and CDR2 SVGAGI. Between the trimmed V and J ends, which lost 6 bases and 1 base, there was a span of 10 bases. The CDR3 is 13 amino acids. Time point described: blood from clinic visit 5 months post-surgery; TSC patient then seizure free. Only cases whose brain tissue showed the highest T cell transcript signatures were sequenced. The table came from immunoSEQ multiplex PCR; TCRdb's copy has only in-frame clones and leaves some out. The table lists around 340,000 clones, 93% of them singletons.

The material sequenced was peripheral blood, taken less than 6 months after surgery. This chain connects TRBV6-5 to TRBJ2-7; a possible D gene is TRBD1 (6 bases). The sequence derives from a boy under three years old with tuberous sclerosis and intractable seizures. The DNA for the CDR3 is TGTGCCAGCAGACATACAGGGTCCTACGAGCAGTACTTC. Translating gives CASRHTGSYEQYF.